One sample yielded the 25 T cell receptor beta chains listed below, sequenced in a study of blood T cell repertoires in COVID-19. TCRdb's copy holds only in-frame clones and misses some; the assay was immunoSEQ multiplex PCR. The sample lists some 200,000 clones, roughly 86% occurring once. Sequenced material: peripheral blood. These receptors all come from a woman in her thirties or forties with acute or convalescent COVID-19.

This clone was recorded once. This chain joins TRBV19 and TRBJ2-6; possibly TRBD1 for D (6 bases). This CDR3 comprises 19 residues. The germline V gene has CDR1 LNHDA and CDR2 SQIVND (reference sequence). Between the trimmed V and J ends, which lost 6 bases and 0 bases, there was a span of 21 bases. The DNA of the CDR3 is TGTGCCAGTAGCCAGGACAGAAGTTCCCTTAGCTCTGGGGCCAACGTCCTGACTTTC. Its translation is CASSQDRSSLSSGANVLTF.

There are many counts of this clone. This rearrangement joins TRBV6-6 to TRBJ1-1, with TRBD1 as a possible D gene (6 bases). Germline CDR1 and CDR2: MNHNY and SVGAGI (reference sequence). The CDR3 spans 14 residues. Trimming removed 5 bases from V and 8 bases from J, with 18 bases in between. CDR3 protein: CASSDVGGRREAFF. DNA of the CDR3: TGTGCCAGCAGTGACGTGGGGGGGCGAAGAGAAGCTTTCTTT.

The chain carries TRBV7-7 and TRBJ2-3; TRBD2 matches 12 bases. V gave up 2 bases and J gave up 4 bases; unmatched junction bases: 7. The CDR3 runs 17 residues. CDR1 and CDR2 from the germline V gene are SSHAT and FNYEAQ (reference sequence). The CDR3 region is CASSLSLAGGLADTQYF. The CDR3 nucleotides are TGTGCCAGCAGCTTATCTCTAGCGGGGGGGCTGGCAGATACGCAGTATTTT.

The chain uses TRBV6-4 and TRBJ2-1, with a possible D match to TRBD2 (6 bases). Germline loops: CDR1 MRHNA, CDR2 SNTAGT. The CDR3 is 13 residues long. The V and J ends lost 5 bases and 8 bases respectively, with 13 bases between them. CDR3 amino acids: CASSRDFGDEQFF. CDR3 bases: TGTGCCAGCAGTCGGGACTTCGGCGATGAGCAGTTCTTC.

The CDR3 DNA reads as TGTGCCAGCAGTTTATCGTCGGAGTCACCCCTCCACTTT. This sequence encodes CASSLSSESPLHF. The chain uses TRBV27 and TRBJ1-6; D gene ambiguous. V lost 0 bases and J 10 bases, leaving 7 bases between the germline ends. The V gene's germline CDR1 is MNHEY and CDR2 SMNVEV (reference sequence). CDR3 length: 13 amino acids.

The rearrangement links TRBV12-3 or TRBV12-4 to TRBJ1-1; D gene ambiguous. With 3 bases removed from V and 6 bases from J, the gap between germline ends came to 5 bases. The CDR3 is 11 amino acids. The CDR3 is CASSFNSEAFF. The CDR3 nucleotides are TGTGCCAGCAGTTTTAACTCTGAAGCTTTCTTT.

In nucleotides, the CDR3 is TGTGCCAGTAGTATCTTTAGCGGGAGAGGGACAGATACGCAGTATTTT. Amino acids: CASSIFSGRGTDTQYF. The chain uses TRBV19 and TRBJ2-3; 9 positions agree with TRBD2. The CDR3 totals 16 residues. V lost 3 bases, J lost 3 bases, and 7 bases stayed unmatched. Germline CDR1 reads LNHDA; CDR2 reads SQIVND (reference sequence). Full variable domain (remainder filled in from reference TRBV19 and TRBJ2-3): DGGITQSPKYLFRKEGQNVTLSCEQNLNHDAMYWYRQDPGQGLRLIYYSQIVNDFQKGDIAEGYSVSREKKESFPLTVTSAQKNPTAFYLCASSIFSGRGTDTQYFGPGTRLTVL.

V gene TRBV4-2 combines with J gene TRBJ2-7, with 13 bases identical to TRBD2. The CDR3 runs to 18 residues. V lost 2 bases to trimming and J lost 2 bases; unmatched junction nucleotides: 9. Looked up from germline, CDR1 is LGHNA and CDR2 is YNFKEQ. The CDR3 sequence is CASSQFAGTSGAAYEQYF. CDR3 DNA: TGTGCCAGCAGCCAATTCGCGGGGACTAGCGGGGCCGCCTACGAGCAGTACTTC.

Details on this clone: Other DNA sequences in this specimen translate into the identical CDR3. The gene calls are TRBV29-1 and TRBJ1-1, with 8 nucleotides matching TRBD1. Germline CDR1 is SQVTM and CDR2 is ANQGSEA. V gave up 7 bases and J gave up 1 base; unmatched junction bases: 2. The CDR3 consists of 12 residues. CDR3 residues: CSAGTGNTEAFF. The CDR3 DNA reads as TGCAGCGCTGGGACAGGGAACACTGAAGCTTTCTTT.

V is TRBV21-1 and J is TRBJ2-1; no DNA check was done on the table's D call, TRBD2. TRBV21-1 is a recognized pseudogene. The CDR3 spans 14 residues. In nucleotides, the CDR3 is TGTGCCAGCAGCAAAGTGGGACTAGCCAATGAGCAGTTCTTC. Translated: CASSKVGLANEQFF.

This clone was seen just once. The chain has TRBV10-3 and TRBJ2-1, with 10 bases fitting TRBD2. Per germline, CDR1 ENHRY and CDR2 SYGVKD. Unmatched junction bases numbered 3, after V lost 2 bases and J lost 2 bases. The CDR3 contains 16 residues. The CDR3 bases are TGTGCCATCAGTGAGCCCGGGACTAGCGCCTACAATGAGCAGTTCTTC. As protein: CAISEPGTSAYNEQFF.

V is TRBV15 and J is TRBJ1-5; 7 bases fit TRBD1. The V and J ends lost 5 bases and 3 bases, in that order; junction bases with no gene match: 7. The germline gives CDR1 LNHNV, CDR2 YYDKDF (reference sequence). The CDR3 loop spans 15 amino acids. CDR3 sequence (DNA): TGTGCCACCAGCTATCCCGGGACAGTCAATCAGCCCCAGCATTTT. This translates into CATSYPGTVNQPQHF.

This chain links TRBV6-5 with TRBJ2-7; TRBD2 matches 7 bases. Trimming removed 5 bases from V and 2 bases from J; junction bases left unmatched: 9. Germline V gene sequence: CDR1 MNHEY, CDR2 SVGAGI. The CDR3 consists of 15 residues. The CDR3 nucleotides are TGTGCCAGCAGTACGCCGGGACTACCCCCCTACGAGCAGTACTTC. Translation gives CASSTPGLPPYEQYF.

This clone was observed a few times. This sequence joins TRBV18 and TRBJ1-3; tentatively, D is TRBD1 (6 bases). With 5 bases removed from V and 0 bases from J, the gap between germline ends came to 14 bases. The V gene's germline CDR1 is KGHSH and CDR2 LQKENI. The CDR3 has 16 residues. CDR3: CASSTGQFSSGNTIYF. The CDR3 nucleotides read TGTGCCAGCTCAACTGGACAGTTCAGCTCTGGAAACACCATATATTTT.

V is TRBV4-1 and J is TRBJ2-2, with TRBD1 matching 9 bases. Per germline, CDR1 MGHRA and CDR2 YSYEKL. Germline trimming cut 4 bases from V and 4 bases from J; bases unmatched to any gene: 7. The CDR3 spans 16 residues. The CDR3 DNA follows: TGCGCCAGCAGCCCAAAGGGGACAGGGCTCACCGGGGAGCTGTTTTTT. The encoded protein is CASSPKGTGLTGELFF.

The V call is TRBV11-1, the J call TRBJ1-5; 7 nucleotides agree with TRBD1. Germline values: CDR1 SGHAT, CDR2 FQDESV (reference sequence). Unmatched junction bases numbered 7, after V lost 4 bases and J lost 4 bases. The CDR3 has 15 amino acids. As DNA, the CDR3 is TGTGCCAGCAGCTCACCGGGACAGAGAAATCAGCCCCAGCATTTT. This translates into CASSSPGQRNQPQHF.

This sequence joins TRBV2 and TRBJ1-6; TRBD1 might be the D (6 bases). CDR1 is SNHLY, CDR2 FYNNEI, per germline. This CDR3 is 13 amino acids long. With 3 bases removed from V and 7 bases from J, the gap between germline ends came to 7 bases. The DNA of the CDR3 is TGTGCCAGCAGTGATACAGGGAATTCACCCCTCCACTTT. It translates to CASSDTGNSPLHF.

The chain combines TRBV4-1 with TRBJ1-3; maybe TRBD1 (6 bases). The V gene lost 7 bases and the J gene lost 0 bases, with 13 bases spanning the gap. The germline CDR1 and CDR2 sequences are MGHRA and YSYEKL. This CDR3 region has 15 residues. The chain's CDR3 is CASNPTGSSGNTIYF. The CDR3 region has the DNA TGCGCCAGCAATCCAACAGGGAGCTCTGGAAACACCATATATTTT.

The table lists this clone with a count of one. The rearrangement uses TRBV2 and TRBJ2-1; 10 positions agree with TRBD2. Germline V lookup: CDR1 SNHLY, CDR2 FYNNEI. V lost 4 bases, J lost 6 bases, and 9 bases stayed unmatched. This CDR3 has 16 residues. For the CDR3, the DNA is TGTGCCAGCAGTGCAAATAGCGGGGGGACCCTCAATGAGCAGTTCTTC. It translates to CASSANSGGTLNEQFF.

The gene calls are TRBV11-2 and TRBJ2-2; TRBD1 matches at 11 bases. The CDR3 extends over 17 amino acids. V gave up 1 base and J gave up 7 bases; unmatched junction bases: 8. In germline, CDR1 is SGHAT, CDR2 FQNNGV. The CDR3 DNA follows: TGTGCCAGCAGCTTAGTCCCGGGACAGGGGGGGATCGGGGAGCTGTTTTTT. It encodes CASSLVPGQGGIGELFF.

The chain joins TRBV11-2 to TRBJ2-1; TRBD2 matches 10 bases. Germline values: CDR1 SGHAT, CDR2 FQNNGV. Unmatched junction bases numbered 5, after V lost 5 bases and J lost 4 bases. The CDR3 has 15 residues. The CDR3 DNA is TGTGCCAGCAGCCCCCGGACTAGCGGATACAATGAGCAGTTCTTC. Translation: CASSPRTSGYNEQFF.

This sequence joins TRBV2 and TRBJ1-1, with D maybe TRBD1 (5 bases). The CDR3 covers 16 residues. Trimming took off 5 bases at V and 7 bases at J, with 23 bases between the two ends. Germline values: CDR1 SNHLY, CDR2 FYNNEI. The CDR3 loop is CASSKESRQGGSEAFF. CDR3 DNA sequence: TGTGCCAGCAGTAAGGAGTCCAGGCAGGGAGGAAGTGAAGCTTTCTTT.

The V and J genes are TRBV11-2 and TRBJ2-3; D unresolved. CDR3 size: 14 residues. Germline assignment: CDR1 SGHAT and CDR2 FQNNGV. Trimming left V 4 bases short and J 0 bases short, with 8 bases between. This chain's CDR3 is CASSSTFSTDTQYF. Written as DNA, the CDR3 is TGTGCCAGCAGCTCAACTTTCAGCACAGATACGCAGTATTTT.

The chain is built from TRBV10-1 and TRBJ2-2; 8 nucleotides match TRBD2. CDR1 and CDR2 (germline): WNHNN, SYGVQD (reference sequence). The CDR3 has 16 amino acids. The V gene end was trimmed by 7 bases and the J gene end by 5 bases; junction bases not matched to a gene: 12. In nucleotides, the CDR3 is TGCGCCAGCACGGAGGACAGACCGGGGGGGACCGGGGAGCTGTTTTTT. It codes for CASTEDRPGGTGELFF.

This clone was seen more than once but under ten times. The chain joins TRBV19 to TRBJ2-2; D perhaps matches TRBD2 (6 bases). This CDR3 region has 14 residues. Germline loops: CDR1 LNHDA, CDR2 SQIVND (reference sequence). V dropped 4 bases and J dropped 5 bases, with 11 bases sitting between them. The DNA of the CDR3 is TGTGCCAGTAGTACCCTAGCGTATACCGGGGAGCTGTTTTTT. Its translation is CASSTLAYTGELFF.